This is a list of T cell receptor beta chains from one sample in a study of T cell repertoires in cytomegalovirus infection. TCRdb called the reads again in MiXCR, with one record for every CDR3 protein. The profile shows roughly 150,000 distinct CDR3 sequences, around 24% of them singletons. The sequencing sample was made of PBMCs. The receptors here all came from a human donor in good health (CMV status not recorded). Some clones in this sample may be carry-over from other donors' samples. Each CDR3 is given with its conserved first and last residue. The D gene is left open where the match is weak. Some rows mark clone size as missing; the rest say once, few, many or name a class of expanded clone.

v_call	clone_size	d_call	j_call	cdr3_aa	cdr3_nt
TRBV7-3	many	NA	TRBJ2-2	CASSSSGGLNTGELFF	TGTGCCAGCAGCTCATCGGGGGGCCTAAACACCGGGGAGCTGTTTTTT
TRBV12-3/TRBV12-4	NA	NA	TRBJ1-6	CASSGGASSPLHF	TGTGCCAGCTCCGGTGGGGCATCCTCACCCCTCCACTTT
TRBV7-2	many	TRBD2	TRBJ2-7	CASSLGRAGVVYEQYF	TGTGCCAGCAGCTTAGGGCGAGCGGGAGTGGTCTACGAGCAGTACTTC
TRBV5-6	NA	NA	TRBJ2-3	CASSVTGPDTQYF	TGTGCCAGCAGCGTTACAGGGCCAGATACGCAGTATTTT
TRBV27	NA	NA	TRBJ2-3	CASSLGERGTDTQYF	TGTGCCAGCAGTTTAGGGGAAAGGGGCACAGATACGCAGTATTTT
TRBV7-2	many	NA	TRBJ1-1	CASSLAPGVNTEAFF	TGTGCCAGCAGCTTAGCGCCCGGGGTGAACACTGAAGCTTTCTTT
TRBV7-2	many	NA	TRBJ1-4	CASSTDRGAREKLFF	TGTGCCAGCAGCACCGACCGGGGGGCCCGTGAAAAACTGTTTTTT
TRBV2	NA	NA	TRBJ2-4	CARGDLAKNIQYF	TGTGCCAGGGGAGACCTAGCCAAAAACATTCAGTACTTC
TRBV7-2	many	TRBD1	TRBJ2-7	CASSTSGTGGYEQYF	TGTGCCAGCAGCACATCCGGGACAGGGGGTTACGAGCAGTACTTC
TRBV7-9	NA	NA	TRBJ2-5	CASSGWTVQETQYF	TGTGCCAGCAGCGGCTGGACAGTCCAAGAGACCCAGTACTTC
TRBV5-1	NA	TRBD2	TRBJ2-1	CASSLVAGVREQFF	TGCGCCAGCAGCTTGGTAGCGGGGGTACGGGAGCAGTTCTTC
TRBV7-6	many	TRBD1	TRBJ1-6	CASSLLEVDRGTPLHF	TGTGCCAGCAGCCTATTAGAGGTGGACAGGGGCACACCCCTCCACTTT
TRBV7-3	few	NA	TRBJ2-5	CASSLGLKRQETQYF	TGTGCCAGCAGCTTAGGACTGAAAAGACAAGAGACCCAGTACTTC
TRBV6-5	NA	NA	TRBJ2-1	CASSYGPSSYNEQFF	TGTGCCAGCAGTTACGGTCCGAGCTCCTACAATGAGCAGTTCTTC
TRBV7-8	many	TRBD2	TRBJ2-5	CASSLAASGRRETQYF	TGTGCCAGCAGCTTAGCGGCTAGCGGGAGGCGGGAGACCCAGTACTTC
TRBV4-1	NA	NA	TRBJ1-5	CASSQVEGDQPQHF	TGCGCCAGCAGCCAAGTAGAGGGAGATCAGCCCCAGCATTTT
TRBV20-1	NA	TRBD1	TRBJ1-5	CSASLGRTGPGDQPQHF	TGCAGTGCTAGTTTAGGTCGGACAGGTCCGGGGGATCAGCCCCAGCATTTT
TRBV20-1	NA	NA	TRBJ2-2	CSASGLASNTGELFF	TGCAGTGCTAGTGGGCTAGCGTCGAACACCGGGGAGCTGTTTTTT
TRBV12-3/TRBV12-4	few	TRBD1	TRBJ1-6	CASSFEGADNSPLHF	TGTGCCAGCAGTTTTGAGGGGGCGGACAATTCACCCCTCCACTTT
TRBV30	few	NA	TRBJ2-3	CAWSVLWGTDTQYF	TGTGCCTGGAGTGTACTGTGGGGCACAGATACGCAGTATTTT
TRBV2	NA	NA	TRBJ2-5	CASRVRETQYF	TGTGCCAGCAGGGTGAGGGAGACCCAGTACTTC
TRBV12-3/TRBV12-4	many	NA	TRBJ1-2	CASSLARGTNGYTF	TGTGCCAGCAGTTTAGCCCGCGGGACTAATGGCTACACCTTC
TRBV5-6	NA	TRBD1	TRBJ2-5	CASSLTGVAETQYF	TGTGCCAGCAGCTTGACAGGGGTGGCGGAGACCCAGTACTTC
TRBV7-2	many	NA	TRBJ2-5	CAILPLSGGSRETQYF	TGTGCCATCCTACCCCTTAGTGGGGGGAGCAGAGAGACCCAGTACTTC
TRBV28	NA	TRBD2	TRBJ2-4	CASSLGRGENIQYF	TGTGCCAGCAGTTTAGGTCGGGGGGAAAACATTCAGTACTTC
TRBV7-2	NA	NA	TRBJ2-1	CASSLGVPRITF	TGTGCCAGCAGCTTAGGGGTCCCGAGAATCACCTTC
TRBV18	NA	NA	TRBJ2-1	CASSLKTTNGYNEQFF	TGTGCCAGCTCACTAAAGACCACAAATGGCTACAATGAGCAGTTCTTC
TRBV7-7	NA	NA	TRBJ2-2	CASSASDTGELFF	TGTGCTAGCAGCGCGAGCGACACCGGGGAGCTGTTTTTT
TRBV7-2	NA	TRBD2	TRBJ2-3	CASSLVLAGTQYF	TGTGCCAGCAGCTTAGTCCTAGCGGGGACGCAGTATTTT